The rows below give T cell receptor beta chains drawn from one sample of a study of cytomegalovirus exposure and HLA in healthy donors. Only in-frame clones appear in the TCRdb table, and some are missing; sequencing was by immunoSEQ multiplex PCR. The repertoire includes around 30,000 clones, more than 75% of them detected once, and approximately 3% sits in the top ten. Sequences were obtained from PBMCs. All receptors come from a boy aged 10-17 years in good health and CMV-seronegative. Each CDR3 is given with its conserved first and last residue. The D gene is left open where the match is weak. Rows may omit the clone size; those that give it use once, few, many or a size class.

size | D | J | V | CDR3 | DNA
- | - | TRBJ2-6 | TRBV30 | CAWSLQGSGANVLTF | TGTGCCTGGTCCCTCCAGGGCTCTGGGGCCAACGTCCTGACTTTC
few | - | TRBJ2-7 | TRBV29-1 | CSVVVRVSEQYF | TGCAGCGTTGTGGTCCGGGTTTCCGAGCAGTACTTC
- | TRBD1 | TRBJ1-1 | TRBV4-1 | CASSHPIGGVGVNTEAFF | TGCGCCAGCAGCCACCCCATAGGGGGCGTAGGGGTGAACACTGAAGCTTTCTTT
- | - | TRBJ1-2 | TRBV27 | CASSLSSPLGLGYTF | TGTGCCAGCAGTTTATCTAGCCCCCTCGGTCTGGGCTACACCTTC
- | TRBD2 | TRBJ2-1 | TRBV5-1 | CASSVLAGAKAVRRVF | TGCGCCAGCAGCGTACTAGCGGGGGCCAAAGCGGTCCGCCGGGTCTTC
few | TRBD1 | TRBJ2-6 | TRBV9 | CASSLRGQNSGANVLTF | TGTGCCAGCAGCTTACGGGGACAGAACTCTGGGGCCAACGTCCTGACTTTC
- | - | TRBJ2-7 | TRBV7-9 | CASSFSSTGNHEQYF | TGTGCCAGCAGCTTTTCATCCACAGGGAATCACGAGCAGTACTTC
- | TRBD2 | TRBJ2-2 | TRBV9 | CASSGTSGGFAGELFF | TGTGCCAGCAGCGGGACTAGCGGGGGTTTTGCCGGGGAGCTGTTTTTT
- | TRBD2 | TRBJ2-3 | TRBV6-5 | CASRTGLAGTDTQYF | TGTGCCAGCAGGACCGGACTAGCGGGGACAGATACGCAGTATTTT
- | - | TRBJ2-3 | TRBV7-2 | CASSFGGGPDTQYF | TGTGCCAGCAGCTTTGGTGGAGGCCCAGATACGCAGTATTTT
- | - | TRBJ2-3 | TRBV5-8 | CASSPGGRSTDTQYF | TGTGCCAGCAGCCCGGGGGGCCGAAGCACAGATACGCAGTATTTT
- | TRBD1 | TRBJ2-7 | TRBV28 | CASQGWTGTGGEEQYF | TGTGCCAGCCAAGGATGGACCGGGACAGGGGGTGAGGAGCAGTACTTC
- | TRBD1 | TRBJ2-5 | TRBV9 | CASRTGTGGSETQYF | TGTGCCAGCAGAACCGGGACAGGGGGGAGTGAGACCCAGTACTTC
- | TRBD2 | TRBJ2-7 | TRBV29-1 | CSVVGRSYEQYF | TGCAGCGTTGTCGGGAGGTCCTACGAGCAGTACTTC
- | - | TRBJ2-2 | TRBV11-1 | CASSFETAYTGELFF | TGTGCCAGCAGCTTCGAGACAGCATACACCGGGGAGCTGTTTTTT
- | TRBD1 | TRBJ2-7 | TRBV5-4 | CASSRGTGDYEQYF | TGTGCCAGCAGCCGTGGGACAGGGGACTACGAGCAGTACTTC
once | TRBD1 | TRBJ2-7 | TRBV5-1 | CASSFGTAGYEQYF | TGCGCCAGCAGCTTCGGGACAGCCGGCTACGAGCAGTACTTC
few | - | TRBJ1-4 | TRBV19 | CASSAESNEKLFF | TGTGCCAGTAGTGCGGAATCTAATGAAAAACTGTTTTTT
- | TRBD1 | TRBJ1-2 | TRBV4-3 | CASSPGPRGRPYGYTF | TGCGCCAGCAGCCCGGGACCCAGGGGGCGGCCCTATGGCTACACCTTC
- | - | TRBJ1-5 | TRBV10-1 | CASSEPNQPQHF | TGCGCCAGCAGTGAGCCTAATCAGCCCCAGCATTTT
- | - | TRBJ2-1 | TRBV6-1 | CASSEGPGWDNEQFF | TGTGCCAGCAGTGAAGGCCCAGGGTGGGACAATGAGCAGTTCTTC
- | TRBD1 | TRBJ2-3 | TRBV10-3 | CAISGTASSTDTQYF | TGTGCCATCTCCGGGACAGCCTCTAGCACAGATACGCAGTATTTT
- | TRBD1 | TRBJ2-7 | TRBV5-1 | CASSSGQESDEQYF | TGCGCCAGCAGCTCGGGACAGGAATCCGACGAGCAGTACTTC
- | TRBD2 | TRBJ2-1 | TRBV10-3 | CAISDLAGSSYNEQFF | TGTGCCATCAGTGACCTAGCGGGGAGCTCCTACAATGAGCAGTTCTTC
- | - | TRBJ1-6 | TRBV5-1 | CASSSTGQFLHF | TGCGCCAGCAGCTCGACCGGACAGTTCCTCCACTTT
once | - | TRBJ1-2 | TRBV7-2 | CASSLDRLNYGYTF | TGTGCCAGCAGCTTAGATCGTCTCAACTATGGCTACACCTTC
- | - | TRBJ2-6 | TRBV10-3 | CAISESGGSGANVLTF | TGTGCCATCAGTGAGTCAGGGGGCTCTGGGGCCAACGTCCTGACTTTC